The clone carrying this TCR beta chain was detected once. From RNA, the CDR3 regions of TCR beta chains were amplified and sequenced. Second-round multiplex PCR came after first-round RT-PCR with HTBI primers. MiXCR, run by TCRdb on the multiplex PCR reads, gives a single entry per CDR3 protein. The repertoire consists of some 750,000 distinct CDR3 sequences, with roughly 40% occurring once and the leading ten covering around 40%. These data are taken from a study of Graves' ophthalmopathy and Graves' hyperthyroidism. The germline CDR1 and CDR2 sequences are GTSNPN and SVGIG (reference sequence). CDR3 length equals 13 residues. The V gene lost 4 bases and the J gene lost 3 bases, with 12 bases spanning the gap.

This TCR came from an adult man with Graves' ophthalmopathy. The chain couples TRBV30 to TRBJ1-2; D may be TRBD1 (5 bases). Material: peripheral blood. CDR3 region: CAWTLGLDYGYTF. The CDR3 nucleotides are TGTGCCTGGACCCTGGGGCTGGACTATGGCTACACCTTC.